The 26 T cell receptor beta chains below come from one sample, sequenced in a study of tumor-infiltrating lymphocytes in oesophageal squamous cell carcinoma. TCRdb redid the calling of the PCR reads with MiXCR, one entry per CDR3 protein. This sample carries fewer than 16,000 distinct CDR3 sequences, 53% of them seen once, and the ten largest clones take 15% to 25%. Material for sequencing was esophageal tumor tissue. These receptors originate from a male donor with esophageal squamous cell carcinoma.

CDR3 sequence reads: CASSLRGPNTEAFF. The CDR3 DNA follows: TGTGCCAGCAGTTTACGAGGACCGAACACTGAAGCTTTCTTT. This chain joins TRBV28 and TRBJ1-1; D ambiguous. Looked up from germline, CDR1 is MDHEN and CDR2 is SYDVKM. The CDR3 has 14 amino acids. Trimming removed 2 bases from V and 1 base from J, with 8 bases in between.

This chain joins TRBV10-2 and TRBJ2-1, with a possible D match to TRBD1 (5 bases). The CDR3 has 15 amino acids. V gave up 3 bases and J gave up 4 bases, with 13 bases separating them. Germline loops: CDR1 WSHSY, CDR2 SAAADI. The CDR3 DNA is TGCGCCAGCAGTGAATCGCAGGGATGGTACAATGAGCAGTTCTTC. Amino acids: CASSESQGWYNEQFF.

This clonotype was counted between two and nine times. The genes are TRBV4-3 and TRBJ2-1; 7 bases are a match to TRBD1. The DNA end lines up better with TRBJ2-7; the J call may be wrong. The germline gives CDR1 LGHNA, CDR2 YSLEER. The CDR3 runs to 15 residues. CDR3 bases: TGCGCCAGCAGCCTCGGCCTGGGACAGTTGGGGGAGCAGTACTTC. This codes for CASSLGLGQLGEQYF.

This sequence joins TRBV12-3 or TRBV12-4 and TRBJ1-1; 9 bases agree with TRBD1. The CDR3 totals 14 residues. J gave up 5 bases and V 5 bases, and 6 bases lay outside the gene matches. The CDR3 loop is CASSRDRERTEAFF. The CDR3 region has the DNA TGTGCCAGCAGTCGGGACAGGGAGAGAACTGAAGCTTTCTTT.

This clonotype came up a few times. The CDR3 end shows no conserved phenylalanine or tryptophan, and so a read error is likely. No DNA is shown, since the ends of the CDR3 on it are uncertain; the CDR3 is the one TCRdb lists. The gene calls are TRBV7-6 and TRBJ2-3; the table calls TRBD1, which could not be checked here. Including both end residues, the CDR3 is 18 amino acids long. Germline-derived CDR1 and CDR2 are SGHVS and FNYEAQ. The CDR3 sequence is CASSLGTGTFAYEQYFGP.

The chain is built from TRBV7-8 and TRBJ2-1, with TRBD2 identical over 7 bases. V dropped 5 bases and J dropped 3; count of bases not matched to a gene: 7. This CDR3 is 15 amino acids long. Germline-derived CDR1 and CDR2 are SGHVS and FQNEAQ. The CDR3 loop reads CASSPGAGDYNEQFF. The CDR3 nucleotides read TGTGCCAGCAGCCCTGGGGCGGGAGACTACAATGAGCAGTTCTTC.

This chain uses TRBV10-1 with TRBJ1-5; tentative D call: TRBD1 (6 bases). The CDR3 covers 13 residues. The V and J ends lost 5 bases and 5 bases respectively, with 10 bases between them. Germline CDR1 WNHNN, CDR2 SYGVQD (reference sequence). CDR3 coding DNA: TGCGCCAGCAGTACCGGGACATATCAGCCCCAGCATTTT. Translation gives CASSTGTYQPQHF.

As regards this clonotype: Without the conserved terminal phenylalanine or tryptophan, this CDR3 likely stems from a read error. Because the CDR3's place on the DNA is in doubt, the DNA is left out and the CDR3 is given as listed by TCRdb. The chain's CDR3 is CASSQGAAYEQYFGS. The chain combines TRBV6-6 with TRBJ2-3; the listed D gene, TRBD1, was not tested against the DNA. The CDR3 spans 15 residues, counting both ends. Germline values: CDR1 MNHNY, CDR2 SVGAGI (reference sequence).

This clonotype was recorded once. The chain uses TRBV10-3 and TRBJ2-3; no reliable D call. Judging by the DNA end, TRBJ2-1 fits better; the J call may be wrong. The CDR3 is made up of 11 amino acids. The V gene's germline CDR1 is ENHRY and CDR2 SYGVKD. CDR3 sequence reads: CAISMNGEQFF. In DNA, the CDR3 is TGTGCCATCAGTATGAATGGTGAGCAGTTCTTC.

J is TRBJ2-1 and V is TRBV27; 15 bases fit TRBD2. V gave up 7 bases and J gave up 8 bases; unmatched junction bases: 6. CDR3 length equals 15 residues. Germline V gives CDR1 MNHEY, CDR2 SMNVEV (reference sequence). CDR3 region: CASTIRTSGRDEQFF. Here the CDR3 DNA reads TGTGCCAGCACCATAAGGACTAGCGGGAGGGATGAGCAGTTCTTC.

J is TRBJ2-4 and V is TRBV7-2; 8 bases agree with TRBD2. The DNA end favors TRBJ2-5, so the J call may be wrong. CDR1 is SGHTA and CDR2 is FQGNSA in the germline V gene. The CDR3 runs to 16 residues. The CDR3 spells CASSFPPAGAQETQYF. In nucleotides, the CDR3 is TGTGCCAGCAGCTTCCCGCCAGCGGGAGCTCAAGAGACCCAGTACTTC.

CDR3 DNA: TGTGCCAGCAGGTTAGCGGGCGCTCGGGAGACCCAGTACTTC. Amino acids: CASRLAGARETQYF. The chain couples TRBV7-3 to TRBJ2-1; 7 bases agree with TRBD2. The end of the DNA fits TRBJ2-5 better, so the J call may be wrong. The V gene's germline CDR1 is SGHTA and CDR2 FQGTGA. The CDR3 is 14 residues long.

This clonotype ranks as medium-sized. The genes are TRBV10-3 and TRBJ2-7; perhaps TRBD1 as D (6 bases). The V gene's germline CDR1 is ENHRY and CDR2 SYGVKD. V was clipped by 4 bases and J by 4 bases, with 14 bases between them. The CDR3 runs to 14 residues. The DNA for the CDR3 is TGTGCCATCAGTGCTTCCCACAGGGAGTACGAGCAGTACTTC. Its translation is CAISASHREYEQYF.

This sequence joins TRBV6-1 and TRBJ2-3, with D possibly matching TRBD1 (6 bases). Germline V gene sequence: CDR1 MNHNS, CDR2 SASEGT. This CDR3 is built from 12 residues. Trimming took 8 bases from V and 11 from J, leaving 17 bases between them. The CDR3 is CASGDTYYEQYF. As DNA, the CDR3 is TGTGCCAGCGGGGACACCTACTACGAGCAGTATTTT.

The gene calls are TRBV7-2 and TRBJ2-1; 8 bases fit TRBD1. CDR3 length: 15 residues. V shed 5 bases and J 6 bases; nucleotides not matched to a gene: 9. Germline CDR1 SGHTA, CDR2 FQGNSA. CDR3 residues: CASSPGQGRGNEQFF. The CDR3 DNA reads as TGTGCCAGCAGCCCCGGACAGGGTCGTGGCAATGAGCAGTTCTTC.

The V and J genes are TRBV7-8 and TRBJ2-7, with a possible D match to TRBD1 (6 bases). The CDR3 runs to 17 residues. CDR1 is SGHVS and CDR2 is FQNEAQ in the germline V gene. Trimming left V 4 bases short and J 3 bases short, with 22 bases between. The CDR3 DNA follows: TGTGCCAGCAGCTCCGTCATTAGACCACTACAGGGCTACGAGCAGTACTTC. Translating it yields CASSSVIRPLQGYEQYF.

J is TRBJ2-3 and V is TRBV7-6; 14 bases map to TRBD2. The J call could be wrong; TRBJ2-5 is a better fit for the DNA end. The germline gives CDR1 SGHVS, CDR2 FNYEAQ. The CDR3 has 17 residues. The CDR3 DNA follows: TGTGCCAGCAGCTTTAGGGGGACTAGCGGGAGCCAAGAGACCCAGTACTTC. It codes for CASSFRGTSGSQETQYF.

This clonotype was observed a few times. V gene TRBV27 combines with J gene TRBJ2-4; D may be TRBD1 (6 bases). V shed 5 bases and J shed 0 bases, with 14 bases lying between them. There are 16 residues in the CDR3. The germline V gene has CDR1 MNHEY and CDR2 SMNVEV (reference sequence). CDR3 amino acids: CASSRQGRLAKNIQYF. As DNA, the CDR3 is TGTGCCAGCAGTAGGCAGGGGCGTCTAGCCAAAAACATTCAGTACTTC.

By sample fraction, this clonotype is medium-sized (0.01 to 0.1%). The chain carries TRBV5-6 and TRBJ1-1, with D hard to call. V dropped 4 bases and J dropped 5 bases, with 21 bases sitting between them. This CDR3 is built from 16 residues. Per germline, CDR1 SGHDT and CDR2 YYEEEE. CDR3 residues: CASSPGRFGRRTEAFF. In DNA, the CDR3 is TGTGCCAGCAGCCCCGGCCGTTTTGGAAGGCGGACTGAAGCTTTCTTT.

In its sample, this clonotype was seen a few times. Given the absence of the conserved phenylalanine or tryptophan at the CDR3 end, a read error is likely. The limits of the CDR3 on the DNA are not certain, so only TCRdb's listed CDR3 is given. The gene calls are TRBV7-2 and TRBJ2-1; the D call TRBD2 from the table was never checked on the DNA. The germline gives CDR1 SGHTA, CDR2 FQGNSA. The CDR3 has 13 residues if both end residues are counted. CDR3 sequence reads: CASSLYSPLHFGN.

Regarding this clonotype: This could be a read error, since a much larger clone is one nucleotide away. V and J are TRBV9 and TRBJ2-1; 14 positions agree with TRBD2. The better agreement between TRBJ2-7 and the DNA end casts doubt on the J call. The CDR3 totals 17 residues. CDR1 and CDR2 (germline): SGDLS, YYNGEE. DNA of the CDR3: TGTGCCAGCAGCCCGGCACCCGGGACTAGCGGGAGATATGAGCAGTACTTC. As protein: CASSPAPGTSGRYEQYF.

This chain connects TRBV4-1 to TRBJ2-7; 8 bases are a match to TRBD2. The ends lost 5 bases at V and 7 bases at J; junction bases unmatched: 10. Looked up from germline, CDR1 is MGHRA and CDR2 is YSYEKL. There are 14 residues in the CDR3. The CDR3 region is CASSGSGIYNEQYF. CDR3 nucleotides: TGCGCCAGCAGCGGTAGCGGGATTTACAATGAGCAGTACTTC.

The sample holds a few counts of this clonotype. The V and J genes are TRBV7-2 and TRBJ2-1; 8 bases are shared with TRBD1. This CDR3 contains 17 residues. The J segment lost 4 bases and the V segment lost 2 bases, leaving 10 bases of the junction unmatched. Germline V CDR1 and CDR2: SGHTA, FQGNSA. The CDR3: CASSLYATGQAYNEQFF. CDR3 nucleotide sequence: TGTGCCAGCAGCTTATACGCCACGGGACAGGCGTACAATGAGCAGTTCTTC.

This clonotype was seen at least ten times. The V gene is TRBV28, the J gene TRBJ2-5; D not certain. The CDR3 sequence is 15 residues long. Germline CDR1 is MDHEN and CDR2 is SYDVKM. The V gene lost 3 bases and the J gene lost 1 base, with 12 bases spanning the gap. As DNA, the CDR3 is TGTGCCAGCAGTTTTCGTGTAGGGATCCAAGAGACCCAGTACTTC. This gives the protein CASSFRVGIQETQYF. Using reference TRBV28 and TRBJ2-5 for the parts outside the CDR3, the full variable domain is DVKVTQSSRYLVKRTGEKVFLECVQDMDHENMFWYRQDPGLGLRLIYFSYDVKMKEKGDIPEGYSVSREKKERFSLILESASTNQTSMYLCASSFRVGIQETQYFGPGTRLLVL.

This clonotype occurred once. The gene calls are TRBV7-9 and TRBJ1-5; D is possibly TRBD1 (5 bases). Germline loops: CDR1 SEHNR, CDR2 FQNEAQ (reference sequence). The CDR3 extends over 12 amino acids. V shed 3 bases and J shed 6 bases, with 6 bases lying between them. CDR3 in DNA: TGTGCCAGCAGCTTGGGGACTCAGCCCCAGCATTTT. It encodes CASSLGTQPQHF. The variable domain in full, completed from reference TRBV7-9 and TRBJ1-5, reads DTGVSQNPRHKITKRGQNVTFRCDPISEHNRLYWYRQTLGQGPEFLTYFQNEAQLEKSRLLSDRFSAERPKGSFSTLEIQRTEQGDSAMYLCASSLGTQPQHFGDGTRLSIL.

Of note for this clonotype: The germline gene is not matched at one end of the junction; a read error may be the cause. This rearrangement joins TRBV10-1 to TRBJ2-3, with D unresolved. This CDR3 has 13 amino acids. CDR1 is WNHNN and CDR2 is SYGVQD in the germline V gene (reference sequence). CDR3 amino acids: CASSSLAGDTQYF. Written as DNA, the CDR3 is TGTGCCAGCAGTTCCTTGGCCGGAGATACGCAGTATTTT.